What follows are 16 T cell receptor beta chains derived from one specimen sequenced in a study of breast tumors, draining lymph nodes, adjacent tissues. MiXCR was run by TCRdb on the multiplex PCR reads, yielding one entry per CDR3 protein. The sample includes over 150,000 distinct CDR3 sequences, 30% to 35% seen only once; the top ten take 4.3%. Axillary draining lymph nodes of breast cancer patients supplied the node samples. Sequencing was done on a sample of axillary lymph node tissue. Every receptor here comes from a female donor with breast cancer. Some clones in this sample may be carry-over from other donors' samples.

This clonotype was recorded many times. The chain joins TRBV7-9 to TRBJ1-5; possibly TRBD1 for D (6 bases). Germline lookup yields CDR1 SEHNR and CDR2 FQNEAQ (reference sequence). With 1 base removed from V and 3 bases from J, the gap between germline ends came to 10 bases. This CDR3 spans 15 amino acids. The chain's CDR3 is CASSLDRESNQPQHF. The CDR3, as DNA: TGTGCCAGCAGCTTAGACAGGGAGTCCAATCAGCCCCAGCATTTT.

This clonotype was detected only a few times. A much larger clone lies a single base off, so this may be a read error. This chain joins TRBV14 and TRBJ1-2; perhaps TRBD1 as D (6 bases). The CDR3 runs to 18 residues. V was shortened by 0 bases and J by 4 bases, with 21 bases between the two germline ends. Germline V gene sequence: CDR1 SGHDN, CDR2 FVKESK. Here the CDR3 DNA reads TGTGCCAGCAGCCAAGAAAGTCTACAGGGCAACCCCCCCTATGGCTACACCTTC. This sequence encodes CASSQESLQGNPPYGYTF.

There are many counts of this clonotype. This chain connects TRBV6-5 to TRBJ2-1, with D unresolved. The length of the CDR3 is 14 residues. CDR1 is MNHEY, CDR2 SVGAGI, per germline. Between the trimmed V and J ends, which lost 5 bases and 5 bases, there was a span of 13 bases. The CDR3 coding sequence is TGTGCCAGCAGTCCTTCGGAGCCCAACAATGAGCAGTTCTTC. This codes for CASSPSEPNNEQFF.

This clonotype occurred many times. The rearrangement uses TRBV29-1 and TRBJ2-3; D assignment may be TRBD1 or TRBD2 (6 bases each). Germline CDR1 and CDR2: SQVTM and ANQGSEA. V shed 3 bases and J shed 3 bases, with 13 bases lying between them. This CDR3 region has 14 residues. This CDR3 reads CSVDWGAGTDTQYF. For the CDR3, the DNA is TGCAGCGTTGATTGGGGGGCAGGGACAGATACGCAGTATTTT.

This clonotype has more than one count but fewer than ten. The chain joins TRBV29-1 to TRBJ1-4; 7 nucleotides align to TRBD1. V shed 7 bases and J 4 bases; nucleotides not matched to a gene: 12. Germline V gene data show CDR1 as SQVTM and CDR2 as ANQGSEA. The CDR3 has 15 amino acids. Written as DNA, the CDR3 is TGCAGCGCCCGAGGGACAGCAGGGGATAATGAAAAACTGTTTTTT. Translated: CSARGTAGDNEKLFF. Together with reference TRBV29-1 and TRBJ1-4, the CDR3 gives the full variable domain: SAVISQKPSRDICQRGTSLTIQCQVDSQVTMMFWYRQQPGQSLTLIATANQGSEATYESGFVIDKFPISRPNLTFSTLTVSNMSPEDSSIYLCSARGTAGDNEKLFFGSGTQLSVL.

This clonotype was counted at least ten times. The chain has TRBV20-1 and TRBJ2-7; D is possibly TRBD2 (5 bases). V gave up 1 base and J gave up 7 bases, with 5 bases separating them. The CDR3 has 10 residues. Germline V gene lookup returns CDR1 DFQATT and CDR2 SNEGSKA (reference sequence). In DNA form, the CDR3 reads TGCAGTGCTAGAGCGGGAGAGCAGTACTTC. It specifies CSARAGEQYF.

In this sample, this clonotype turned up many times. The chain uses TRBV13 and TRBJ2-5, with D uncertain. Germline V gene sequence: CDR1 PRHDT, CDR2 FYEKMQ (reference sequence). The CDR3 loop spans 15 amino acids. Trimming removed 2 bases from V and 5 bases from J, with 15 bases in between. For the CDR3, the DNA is TGTGCCAGCAGCTTAAAAGCCCTAGTTGGGGAGACCCAGTACTTC. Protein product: CASSLKALVGETQYF.

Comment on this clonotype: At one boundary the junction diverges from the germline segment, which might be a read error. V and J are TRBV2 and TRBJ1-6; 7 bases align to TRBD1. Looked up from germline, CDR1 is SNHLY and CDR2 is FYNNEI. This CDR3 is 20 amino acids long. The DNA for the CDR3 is TGTGCCAGCGGGACAGTTTACGGGAAGAAAGTATTAGAGGATAATTCCCCCCTCCACTTT. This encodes CASGTVYGKKVLEDNSPLHF.

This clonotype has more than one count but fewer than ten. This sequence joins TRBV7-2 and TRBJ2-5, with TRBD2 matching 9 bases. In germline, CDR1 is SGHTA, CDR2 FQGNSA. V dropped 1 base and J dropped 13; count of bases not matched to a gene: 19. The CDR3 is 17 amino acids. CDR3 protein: CASSLGSGGSGGEPLYF. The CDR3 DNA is TGTGCCAGCAGCTTAGGTAGCGGGGGATCCGGTGGAGAGCCCCTGTACTTC.

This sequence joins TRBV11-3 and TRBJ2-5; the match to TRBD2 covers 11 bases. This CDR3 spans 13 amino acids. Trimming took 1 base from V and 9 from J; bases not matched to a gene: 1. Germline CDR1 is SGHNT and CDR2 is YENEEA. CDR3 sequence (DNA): TGTGCCAGCAGCTTAGGTAGCGGGGGGGCCCAGTACTTC. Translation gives CASSLGSGGAQYF.

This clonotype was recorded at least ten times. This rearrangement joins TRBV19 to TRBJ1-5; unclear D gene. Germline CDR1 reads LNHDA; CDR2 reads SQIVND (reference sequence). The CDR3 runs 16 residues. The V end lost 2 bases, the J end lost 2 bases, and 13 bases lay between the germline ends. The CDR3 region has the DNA TGTGCCAGTAGTATAATTGGGCAGGCTGGCAATCAGCCCCAGCATTTT. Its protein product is CASSIIGQAGNQPQHF.

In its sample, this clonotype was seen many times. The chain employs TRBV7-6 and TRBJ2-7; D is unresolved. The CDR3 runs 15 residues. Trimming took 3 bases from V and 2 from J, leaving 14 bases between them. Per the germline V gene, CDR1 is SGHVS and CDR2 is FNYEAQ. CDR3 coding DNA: TGTGCCAGCAGCTTTGGGGAAACCGAAACCTACGAGCAGTACTTC. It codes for CASSFGETETYEQYF.

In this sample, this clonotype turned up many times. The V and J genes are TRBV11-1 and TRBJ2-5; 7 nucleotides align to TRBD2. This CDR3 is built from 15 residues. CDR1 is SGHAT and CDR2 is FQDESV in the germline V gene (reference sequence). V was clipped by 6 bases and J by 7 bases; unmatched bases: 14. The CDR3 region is CASSLLAGELGTQYF. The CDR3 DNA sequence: TGTGCCAGCAGTTTATTGGCGGGAGAGTTGGGGACCCAGTACTTC.

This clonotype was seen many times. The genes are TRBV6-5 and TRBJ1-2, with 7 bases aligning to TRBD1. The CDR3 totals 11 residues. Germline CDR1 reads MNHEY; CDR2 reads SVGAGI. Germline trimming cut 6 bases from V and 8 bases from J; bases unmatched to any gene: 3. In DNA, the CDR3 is TGTGCCAGCAGGACAGGGAAAGGCTACACCTTC. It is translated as CASRTGKGYTF.

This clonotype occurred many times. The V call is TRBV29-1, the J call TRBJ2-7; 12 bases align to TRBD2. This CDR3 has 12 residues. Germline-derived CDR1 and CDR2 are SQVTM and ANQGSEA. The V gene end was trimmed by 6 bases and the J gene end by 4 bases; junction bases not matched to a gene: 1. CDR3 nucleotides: TGCAGCGTCCTAGCGGGAGGGTACGAGCAGTACTTC. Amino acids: CSVLAGGYEQYF.

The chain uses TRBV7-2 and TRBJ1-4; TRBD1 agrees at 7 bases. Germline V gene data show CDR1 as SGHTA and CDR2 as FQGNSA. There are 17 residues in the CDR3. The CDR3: CSISPGQAFATNEKLFF. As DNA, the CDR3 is TGTTCCATCAGCCCAGGACAGGCATTTGCAACTAATGAAAAACTGTTTTTT.